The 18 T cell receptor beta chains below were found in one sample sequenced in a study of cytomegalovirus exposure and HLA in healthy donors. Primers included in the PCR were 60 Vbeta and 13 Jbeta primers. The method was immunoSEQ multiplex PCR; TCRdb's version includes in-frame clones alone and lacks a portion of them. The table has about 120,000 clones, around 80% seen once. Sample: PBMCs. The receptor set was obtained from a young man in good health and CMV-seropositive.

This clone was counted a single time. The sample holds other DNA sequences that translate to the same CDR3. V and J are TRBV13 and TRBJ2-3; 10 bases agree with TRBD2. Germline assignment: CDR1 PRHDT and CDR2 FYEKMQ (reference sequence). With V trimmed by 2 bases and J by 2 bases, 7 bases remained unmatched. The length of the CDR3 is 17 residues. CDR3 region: CASSLRLAGASTDTQYF. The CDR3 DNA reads TGTGCCAGCAGCTTAAGGCTAGCGGGGGCCTCCACAGATACGCAGTATTTT.

CDR3 sequence reads: CASSLRGFGEKLFF. CDR3 nucleotide sequence: TGTGCCAGTAGTCTCAGGGGCTTTGGGGAAAAACTGTTTTTT. V is TRBV19 and J is TRBJ1-4; possible D gene TRBD1, 6 bases. V shed 5 bases and J shed 8 bases, with 15 bases lying between them. The CDR3 length is 14 residues. Germline assignment: CDR1 LNHDA and CDR2 SQIVND (reference sequence).

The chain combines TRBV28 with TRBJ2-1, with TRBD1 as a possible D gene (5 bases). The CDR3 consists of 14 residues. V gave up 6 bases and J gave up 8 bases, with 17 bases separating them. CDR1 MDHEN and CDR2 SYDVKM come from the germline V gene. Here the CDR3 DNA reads TGTGCCAGCAGCCCATCTGGCGACAGCGATGAGCAGTTCTTC. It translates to CASSPSGDSDEQFF.

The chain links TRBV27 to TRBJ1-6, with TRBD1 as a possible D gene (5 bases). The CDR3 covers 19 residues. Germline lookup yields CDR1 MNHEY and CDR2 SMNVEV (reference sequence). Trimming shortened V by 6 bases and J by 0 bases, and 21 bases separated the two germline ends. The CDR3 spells CASSLTSWGQSSYNSPLHF. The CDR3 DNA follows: TGTGCCAGCAGCCTTACGTCCTGGGGCCAAAGCTCCTATAATTCACCCCTCCACTTT.

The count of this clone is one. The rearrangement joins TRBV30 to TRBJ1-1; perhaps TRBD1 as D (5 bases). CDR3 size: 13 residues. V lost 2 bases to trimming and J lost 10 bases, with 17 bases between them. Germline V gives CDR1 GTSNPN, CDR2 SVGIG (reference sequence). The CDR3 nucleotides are TGTGCCTGGAGTCTGGAGAGACAGAGCCGAGCTTTCTTT. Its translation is CAWSLERQSRAFF.

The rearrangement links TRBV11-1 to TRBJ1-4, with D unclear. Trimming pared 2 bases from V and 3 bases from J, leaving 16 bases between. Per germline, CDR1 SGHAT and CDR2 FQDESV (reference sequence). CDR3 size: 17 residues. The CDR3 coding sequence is TGTGCCAGCAGCTTAATCCACACCTTAAAGTCTAATGAAAAACTGTTTTTT. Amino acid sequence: CASSLIHTLKSNEKLFF.

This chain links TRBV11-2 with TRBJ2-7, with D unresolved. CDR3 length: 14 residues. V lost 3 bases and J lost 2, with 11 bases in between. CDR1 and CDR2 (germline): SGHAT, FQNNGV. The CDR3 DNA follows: TGTGCCAGCAGCTTTAGGCGGAGTGCCTACGAGCAGTACTTC. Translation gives CASSFRRSAYEQYF.

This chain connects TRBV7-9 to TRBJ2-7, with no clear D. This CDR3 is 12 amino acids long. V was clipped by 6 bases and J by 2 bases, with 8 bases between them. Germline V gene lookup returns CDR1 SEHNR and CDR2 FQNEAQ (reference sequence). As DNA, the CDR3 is TGTGCCAGCAGTTATATTACCTACGAGCAGTACTTC. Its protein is CASSYITYEQYF.

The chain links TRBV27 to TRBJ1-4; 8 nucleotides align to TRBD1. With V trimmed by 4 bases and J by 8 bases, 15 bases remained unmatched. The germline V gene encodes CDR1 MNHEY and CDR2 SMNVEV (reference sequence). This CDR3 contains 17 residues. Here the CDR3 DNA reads TGTGCCAGCAGTTCCCTCGGACAGGGAGGGCAAAGGGAAAAACTGTTTTTT. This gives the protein CASSSLGQGGQREKLFF.

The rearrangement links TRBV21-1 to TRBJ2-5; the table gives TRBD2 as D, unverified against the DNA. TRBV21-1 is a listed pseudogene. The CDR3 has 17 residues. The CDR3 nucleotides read TGTGCCAGCAGCAAAGAAGGCTTTCAAGCGGGAACAGAGACCCAGTACTTC. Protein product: CASSKEGFQAGTETQYF.

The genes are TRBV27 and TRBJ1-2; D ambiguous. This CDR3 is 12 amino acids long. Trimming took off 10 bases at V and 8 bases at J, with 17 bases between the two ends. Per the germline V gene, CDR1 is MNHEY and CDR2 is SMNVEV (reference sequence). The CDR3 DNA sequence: TGTGCCACCAATGATCCGGGTTGGGGCTACACCTTC. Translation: CATNDPGWGYTF.

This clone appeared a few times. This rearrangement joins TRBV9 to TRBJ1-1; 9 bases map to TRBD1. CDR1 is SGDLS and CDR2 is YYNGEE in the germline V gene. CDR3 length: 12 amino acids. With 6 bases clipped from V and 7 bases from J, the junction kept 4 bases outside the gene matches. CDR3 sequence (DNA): TGTGCCAGCAACAGGGGGCTTGGTGAAGCTTTCTTT. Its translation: CASNRGLGEAFF.

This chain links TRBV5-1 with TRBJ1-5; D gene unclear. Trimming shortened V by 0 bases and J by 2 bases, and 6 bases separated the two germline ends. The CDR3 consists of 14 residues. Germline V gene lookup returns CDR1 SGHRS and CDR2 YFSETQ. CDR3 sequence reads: CASSLVGGNQPQHF. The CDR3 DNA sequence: TGCGCCAGCAGCTTGGTTGGAGGCAATCAGCCCCAGCATTTT.

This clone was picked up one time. The CDR3 sequence is CASSDGPGRGDTQYF. The DNA for the CDR3 is TGTGCCAGTAGTGATGGGCCGGGGAGGGGCGATACGCAGTATTTT. The rearrangement uses TRBV19 and TRBJ2-3, with TRBD2 identical over 7 bases. Germline CDR1 LNHDA, CDR2 SQIVND (reference sequence). The J segment lost 6 bases and the V segment lost 5 bases, leaving 11 bases of the junction unmatched. This CDR3 has 15 amino acids.

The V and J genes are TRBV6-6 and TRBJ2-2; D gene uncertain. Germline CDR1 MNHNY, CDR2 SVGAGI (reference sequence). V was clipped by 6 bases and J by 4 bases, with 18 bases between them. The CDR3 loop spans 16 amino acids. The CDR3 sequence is CASRPPGVSATGELFF. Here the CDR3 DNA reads TGTGCCAGCAGGCCCCCCGGAGTATCGGCCACCGGGGAGCTGTTTTTT.

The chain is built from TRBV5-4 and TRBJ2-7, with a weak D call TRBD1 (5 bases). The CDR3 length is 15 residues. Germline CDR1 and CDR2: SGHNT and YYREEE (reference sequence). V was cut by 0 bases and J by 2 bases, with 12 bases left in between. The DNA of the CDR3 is TGTGCCAGCAGCTTGGGGCCAGGGAAGACCTACGAGCAGTACTTC. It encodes CASSLGPGKTYEQYF.

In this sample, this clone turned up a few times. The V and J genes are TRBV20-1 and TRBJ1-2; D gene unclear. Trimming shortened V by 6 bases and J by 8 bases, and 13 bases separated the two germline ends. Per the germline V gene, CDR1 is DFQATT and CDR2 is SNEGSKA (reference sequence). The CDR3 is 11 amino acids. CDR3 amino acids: CSAPGQRGYTF. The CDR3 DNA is TGCAGTGCCCCCGGCCAGAGGGGCTACACCTTC.

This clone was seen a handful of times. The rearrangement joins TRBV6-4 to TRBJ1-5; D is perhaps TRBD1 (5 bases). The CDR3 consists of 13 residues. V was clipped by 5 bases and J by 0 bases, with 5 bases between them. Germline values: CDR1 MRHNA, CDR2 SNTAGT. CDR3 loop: CASSTGSNQPQHF. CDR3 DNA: TGTGCCAGCAGTACAGGTAGCAATCAGCCCCAGCATTTT.